The 6 T cell receptor beta chains given below trace back to one sample, sequenced in a study of blood T cell repertoires in COVID-19. This table comes from immunoSEQ multiplex PCR, and its TCRdb copy is limited to in-frame clones, with some not included. The top ten hold more than 3% of the sample, which has hundreds of thousands of clones, under 95% seen once. The specimen was peripheral blood. These receptors originate from a woman in her late teens or twenties who had recovered from COVID-19.

CDR3 DNA sequence: TGTGCCAGCAGCCTAGACAGGGTAGAGCAGTACGTC. Translating gives CASSLDRVEQYV. The chain recombines TRBV12-3 or TRBV12-4 with TRBJ2-7; 7 nucleotides align to TRBD1. V lost 6 bases and J lost 7; bases outside the gene matches: 6. This CDR3 comprises 12 residues.

The V call is TRBV6-5, the J call TRBJ2-1; a weak D match, TRBD2 (6 bases). CDR3 length equals 16 residues. V dropped 4 bases and J dropped 5 bases, with 18 bases sitting between them. The germline CDR1 and CDR2 sequences are MNHEY and SVGAGI. CDR3 nucleotide sequence: TGTGCCAGCAGTTTCCTAGCAAAGACTAGGGACAATGAGCAGTTCTTC. Translated, it gives CASSFLAKTRDNEQFF.

The chain uses TRBV7-2 and TRBJ2-3; TRBD2 might be the D (6 bases). Germline V gene sequence: CDR1 SGHTA, CDR2 FQGNSA. This CDR3 is 15 amino acids long. Trimming stripped 5 bases from V and 1 base from J, with 13 bases between. The CDR3 coding sequence is TGTGCCAGCAGCCCCGGAGGGATCGGCACAGATACGCAGTATTTT. This encodes CASSPGGIGTDTQYF.

The genes are TRBV13 and TRBJ2-3; D is perhaps TRBD1 (7 bases). The CDR3 loop spans 19 amino acids. Per the germline V gene, CDR1 is PRHDT and CDR2 is FYEKMQ (reference sequence). The V end was cut by 4 bases, the J end by 7 bases, with 30 bases between. CDR3 residues: CASSSGGTAWRIDLYTQYF. The CDR3 DNA follows: TGTGCCAGCAGCTCCGGAGGGACAGCCTGGCGGATCGACCTCTATACGCAGTATTTT.

J is TRBJ2-7 and V is TRBV6-1; 7 bases match TRBD1. CDR3 length: 14 amino acids. Looked up from germline, CDR1 is MNHNS and CDR2 is SASEGT. V lost 1 base and J lost 3; bases outside the gene matches: 3. The CDR3 loop is CASSEVSGGYEQYV. The DNA of the CDR3 is TGTGCCAGCAGTGAAGTATCAGGGGGCTACGAGCAGTACGTC.

V is TRBV6-2 or TRBV6-3 and J is TRBJ1-5, with D perhaps TRBD1 (6 bases). The V end lost 6 bases, the J end lost 1 base, and 16 bases lay between the germline ends. Germline CDR1 MNHEY, CDR2 SVGEGT. The CDR3 has 16 residues. The DNA for the CDR3 is TGTGCCAGCAGCCCCAGGGGCCTTAGGAGCAATCAGCCCCAGCATTTT. Translating it yields CASSPRGLRSNQPQHF.